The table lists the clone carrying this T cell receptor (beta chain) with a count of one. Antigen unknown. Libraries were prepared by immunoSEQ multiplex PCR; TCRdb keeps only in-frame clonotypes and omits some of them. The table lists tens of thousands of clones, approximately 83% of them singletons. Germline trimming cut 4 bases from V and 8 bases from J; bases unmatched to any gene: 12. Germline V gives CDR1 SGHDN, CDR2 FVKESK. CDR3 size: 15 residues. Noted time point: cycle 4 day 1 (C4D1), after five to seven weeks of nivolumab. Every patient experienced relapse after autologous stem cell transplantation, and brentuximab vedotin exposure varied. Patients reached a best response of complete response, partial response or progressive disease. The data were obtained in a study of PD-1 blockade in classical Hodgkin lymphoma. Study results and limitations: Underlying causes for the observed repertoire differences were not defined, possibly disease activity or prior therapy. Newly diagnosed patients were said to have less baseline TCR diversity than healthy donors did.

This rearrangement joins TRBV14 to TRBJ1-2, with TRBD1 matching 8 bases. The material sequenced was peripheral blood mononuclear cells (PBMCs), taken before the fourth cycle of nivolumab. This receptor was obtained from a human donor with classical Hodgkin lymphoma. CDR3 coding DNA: TGTGCCAGCAGCCTACAAGGACAGGGCCGAGGGGGCTACACCTTC. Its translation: CASSLQGQGRGGYTF.